The 3 T cell receptor beta chains given below trace back to one sample, sequenced in a study of T cells after somatic rescue of genetic block. Clones were sequenced by immunoSEQ multiplex PCR, and TCRdb holds only the in-frame ones, with some missing. The repertoire has around 670 clones, under 55% of them found once; the top ten carry 55%. Sequencing was performed on peripheral blood mononuclear cells (PBMCs). The receptors were sampled from a girl in the first two years of life.

This clone is medium-sized by share. The V gene is TRBV7-3, the J gene TRBJ2-1; TRBD1 agrees at 9 bases. This CDR3 is built from 16 residues. V was clipped by 1 base and J by 0 bases; unmatched bases: 1. Germline CDR1 is SGHTA and CDR2 is FQGTGA. The CDR3 loop is CASSLMTGGSYNEQFF. Written as DNA, the CDR3 is TGTGCCAGCAGCTTAATGACAGGGGGCTCCTACAATGAGCAGTTCTTC.

The chain recombines TRBV7-9 with TRBJ2-7; tentative D call: TRBD2 (5 bases). The CDR3 loop spans 15 amino acids. Trimming cost V 2 bases and J 6 bases, with 17 bases left between them. Germline V gives CDR1 SEHNR, CDR2 FQNEAQ (reference sequence). The CDR3 nucleotides read TGTGCCAGCAGCTTAAAGTGGGCCGGGATTGGCGAGCAGTACTTC. This encodes CASSLKWAGIGEQYF.

This clone turned up a few times. The gene calls are TRBV11-2 and TRBJ2-7; D is perhaps TRBD2 (5 bases). This CDR3 is built from 15 residues. Per germline, CDR1 SGHAT and CDR2 FQNNGV. Trimming cost V 2 bases and J 6 bases, with 17 bases left between them. CDR3: CASSLKWAGIGEQYF. CDR3 bases: TGTGCCAGCAGCTTAAAGTGGGCCGGGATTGGCGAGCAGTACTTC.